This TCR beta chain was captured by sequencing in a study of resident and recirculating memory T cells in vitiligo. Overall study context: Each patient gave two lesional and two nonlesional epidermal shave biopsies, plus PBMCs. Genomic DNA was extracted from whole homogenized samples, with no cell sorting.

Here immunoSEQ multiplex PCR was the method, and the copy in TCRdb shows in-frame clones only, minus some. The repertoire holds tens of thousands of clones, with 92% as singletons. Study results and caveats: Non-conserved TCRs across sites and patients suggested distinct clones per lesion.

No patient showed confetti depigmentation, a clinical sign of active disease. As concerns this clone: The antigen remains undetermined.

There are 11 residues in the CDR3. CDR1 and CDR2 (germline): DFQATT, SNEGSKA (reference sequence). The gene calls are TRBV20-1 and TRBJ2-5; D is perhaps TRBD2 (5 bases). The J call may not be correct, given that the DNA end is closer to TRBJ2-7. Material: blood. The receptor comes from a male donor with vitiligo. The CDR3 loop reads CSVRGPYEQYF. CDR3 nucleotides: TGCAGTGTTCGGGGTCCCTACGAGCAGTACTTC.